This T cell receptor beta chain was captured by sequencing in a study of T cells in Graves' hyperthyroidism and ophthalmopathy. CDR1 is MNHNS, CDR2 SASEGT, per germline. This CDR3 is built from 16 residues. This clonotype came up a few times. An end of the junction differs from the germline gene, which may be a read error. From RNA transcripts, TCR beta CDR3 regions were amplified. HTBI primers drove first-round RT-PCR of the TCR CDR3. TCRdb re-analysed the multiplex PCR reads in MiXCR, keeping a single row per CDR3 protein. This repertoire shows about 400,000 distinct CDR3 sequences, more than 12% found once; its top ten account for over 25%.

The genes are TRBV6-1 and TRBJ2-1, with D maybe TRBD2 (5 bases). Sequencing was carried out using blood. The receptor comes from a young woman with Graves' hyperthyroidism. CDR3 DNA: TGTGCCAGCAGTCGAGGAGGCTCGAACTCCTACAATGGGCAGTTCTTC. Translated: CASSRGGSNSYNGQFF.